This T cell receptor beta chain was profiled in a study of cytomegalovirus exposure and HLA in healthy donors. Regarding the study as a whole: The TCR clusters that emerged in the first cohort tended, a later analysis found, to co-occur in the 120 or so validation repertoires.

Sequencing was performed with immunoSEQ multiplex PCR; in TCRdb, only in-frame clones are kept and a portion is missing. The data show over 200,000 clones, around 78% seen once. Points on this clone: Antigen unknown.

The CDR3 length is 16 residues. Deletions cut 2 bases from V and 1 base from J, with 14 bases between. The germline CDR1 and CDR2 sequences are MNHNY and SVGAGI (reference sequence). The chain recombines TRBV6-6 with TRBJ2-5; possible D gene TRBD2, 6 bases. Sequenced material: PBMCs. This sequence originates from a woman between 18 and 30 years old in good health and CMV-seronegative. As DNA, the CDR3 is TGTGCCAGCAGTTACCGGGAGCCAAAATCCCAAGAGACCCAGTACTTC. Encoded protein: CASSYREPKSQETQYF.